The clone carrying this TCR beta chain was seen a handful of times. Antigen specificity is unknown. One entry per CDR3 protein, called by TCRdb with MiXCR from the 5' RACE reads. Here the sample spans 340,000 or so distinct CDR3 sequences, around 12% being singletons. These data belong to a study of T cells after yellow fever vaccination. Broader study findings: The CD4 compartment and the CD8 compartment contained a small share of clonotypes in common. Contamination by abundant bulk-population clonotypes could be present in FACS-sorted repertoires.

The CDR3 runs 17 residues. Material: CD4+ T cells sorted from PBMCs, obtained 15 days after the yellow fever booster vaccination. The gene calls are TRBV21-1 and TRBJ2-2; the table's D call, TRBD1, was not checked against the DNA. TRBV21-1 represents a pseudogene. This receptor was identified in a man aged 18 to 30 who received the YFV17D yellow fever vaccine. CDR3 in DNA: TGTGCCAGCAGCAATTCTTTTAACGGACAGAACACCGGGGAGCTGTTTTTT. It translates to CASSNSFNGQNTGELFF.